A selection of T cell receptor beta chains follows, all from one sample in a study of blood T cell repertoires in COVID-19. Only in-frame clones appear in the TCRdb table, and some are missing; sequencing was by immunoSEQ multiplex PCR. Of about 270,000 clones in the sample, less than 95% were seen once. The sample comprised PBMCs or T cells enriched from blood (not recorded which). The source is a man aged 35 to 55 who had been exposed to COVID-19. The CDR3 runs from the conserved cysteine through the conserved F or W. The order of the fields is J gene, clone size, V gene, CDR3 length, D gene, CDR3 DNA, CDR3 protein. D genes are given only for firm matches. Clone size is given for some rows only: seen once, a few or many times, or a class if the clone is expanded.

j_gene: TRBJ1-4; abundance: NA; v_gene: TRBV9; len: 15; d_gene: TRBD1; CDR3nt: TGTGCCAGCAGCATAGGGACAGGGCCTAATGAAAAACTGTTTTTT; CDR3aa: CASSIGTGPNEKLFF
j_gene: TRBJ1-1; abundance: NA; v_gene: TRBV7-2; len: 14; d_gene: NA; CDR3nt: TGTGCCAGCAGCTTACGATTCGGAGGAACTGAAGCTTTCTTT; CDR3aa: CASSLRFGGTEAFF
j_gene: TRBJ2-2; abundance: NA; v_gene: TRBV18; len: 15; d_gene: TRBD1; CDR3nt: TGTGCCAGCTCACTCGGACAGGGCGTCACCGGGGAGCTGTTTTTT; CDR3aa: CASSLGQGVTGELFF
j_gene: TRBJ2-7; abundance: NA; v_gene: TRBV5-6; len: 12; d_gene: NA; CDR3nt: TGTGCCAGCAGCTCAACCCCGGGACAACACTTCTTC; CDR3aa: CASSSTPGQHFF
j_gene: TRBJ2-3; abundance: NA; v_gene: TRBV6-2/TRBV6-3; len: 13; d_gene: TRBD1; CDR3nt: TGTGCCAGCAGCGGACAGGGGATGAATACGCAGTATTTT; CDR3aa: CASSGQGMNTQYF
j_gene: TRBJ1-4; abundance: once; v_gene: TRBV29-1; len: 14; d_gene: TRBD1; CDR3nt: TGCAGCGCTGGGGTAGGGGGCCCTAATGAAAAACTGTTTTTT; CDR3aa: CSAGVGGPNEKLFF
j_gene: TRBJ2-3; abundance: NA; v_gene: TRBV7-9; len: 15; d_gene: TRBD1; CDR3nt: TGTGCCAGCAGCCCCGCCAGGACAGGCCCAGATACGCAGTATTTT; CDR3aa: CASSPARTGPDTQYF
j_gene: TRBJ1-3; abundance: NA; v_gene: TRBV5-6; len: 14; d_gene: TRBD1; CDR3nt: TGTGCCAGCAGCTGGGGACAGGGTGGAAACACCATATATTTT; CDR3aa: CASSWGQGGNTIYF
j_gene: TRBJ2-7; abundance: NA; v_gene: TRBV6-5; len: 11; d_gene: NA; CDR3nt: TGTGCCAGCACCCTAACCTACGAGCAGTACTTC; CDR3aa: CASTLTYEQYF
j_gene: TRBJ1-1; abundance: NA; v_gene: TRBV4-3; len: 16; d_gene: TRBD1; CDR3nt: TGCGCCAGCAGCCCCACACCACAGGGGGTGGTCACTGAAGCTTTCTTT; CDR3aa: CASSPTPQGVVTEAFF
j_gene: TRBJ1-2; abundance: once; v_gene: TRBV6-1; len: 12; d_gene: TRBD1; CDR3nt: TGTGCCAGCAGTGACAGGGGGCACGGCTACACCTTC; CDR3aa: CASSDRGHGYTF
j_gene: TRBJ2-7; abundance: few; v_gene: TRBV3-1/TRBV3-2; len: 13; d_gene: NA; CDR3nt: TGTGCCAGCAGCCAAGCCGCGGGCTACGAGCAGTACTTC; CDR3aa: CASSQAAGYEQYF
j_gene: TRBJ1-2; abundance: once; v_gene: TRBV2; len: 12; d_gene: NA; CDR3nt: TGTGCCAGCAGGCCCACAGGGTATGGCTACACCTTC; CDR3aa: CASRPTGYGYTF
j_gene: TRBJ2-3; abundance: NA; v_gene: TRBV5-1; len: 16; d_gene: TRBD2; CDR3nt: TGCGCCAGCAGCACAAGGACTAGCGGGATCACAGATACGCAGTATTTT; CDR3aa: CASSTRTSGITDTQYF
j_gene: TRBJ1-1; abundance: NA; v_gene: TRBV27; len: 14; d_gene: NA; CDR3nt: TGTGCCAGCAGTTACTCAGGGCCGACGACTGAAGCTTTCTTT; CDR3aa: CASSYSGPTTEAFF
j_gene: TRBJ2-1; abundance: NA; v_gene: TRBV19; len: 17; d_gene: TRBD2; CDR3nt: TGTGCCACCCGAAACTGGACTAGCGGGAGGAATAGGGATGAGCAGTTCTTC; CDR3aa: CATRNWTSGRNRDEQFF
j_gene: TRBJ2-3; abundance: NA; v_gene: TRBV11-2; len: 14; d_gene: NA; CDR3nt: TGTGCCAGCAGCTCACGATGGTCGGGGTATACGCAGTATTTT; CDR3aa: CASSSRWSGYTQYF
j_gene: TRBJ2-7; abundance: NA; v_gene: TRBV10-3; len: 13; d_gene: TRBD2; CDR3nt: TGTGCCACCCGGACTAGCGGGAGGGGAGAGCAGTACTTC; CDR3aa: CATRTSGRGEQYF
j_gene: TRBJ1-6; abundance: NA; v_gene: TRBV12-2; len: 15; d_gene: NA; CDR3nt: TGTGCAAGTCGCTTATGCCGAGATTATAATTCACCCCTCCACTTT; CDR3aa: CASRLCRDYNSPLHF
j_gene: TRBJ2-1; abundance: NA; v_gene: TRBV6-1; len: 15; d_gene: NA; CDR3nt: TGTGCCAGCAGTGATGGCCTAGCGCCGTACAATGAGCAGTTCTTC; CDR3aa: CASSDGLAPYNEQFF
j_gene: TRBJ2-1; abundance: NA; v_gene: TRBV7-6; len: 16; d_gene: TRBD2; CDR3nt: TGTGCCAGCAGCTTAAGATCACTAGCGGGAGAGCATGAGCAGTTCTTC; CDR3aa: CASSLRSLAGEHEQFF